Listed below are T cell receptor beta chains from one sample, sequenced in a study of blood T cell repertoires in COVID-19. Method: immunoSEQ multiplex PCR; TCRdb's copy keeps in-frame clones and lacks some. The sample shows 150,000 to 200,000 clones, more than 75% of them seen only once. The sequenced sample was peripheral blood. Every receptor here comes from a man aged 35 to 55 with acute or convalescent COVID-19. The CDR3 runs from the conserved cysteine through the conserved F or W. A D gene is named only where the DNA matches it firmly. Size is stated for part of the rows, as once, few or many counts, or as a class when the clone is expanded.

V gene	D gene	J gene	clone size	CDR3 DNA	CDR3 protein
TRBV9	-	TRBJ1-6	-	TGTGCCAGCAGCGTAGTCCCCACTCCCGGTTGGCAGGGTGGAAATTCACCCCTCCACTTT	CASSVVPTPGWQGGNSPLHF
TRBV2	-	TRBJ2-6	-	TGTGCCAGCAGTGAATTGAATCAGTTCTCTGGGGCCAACGTCCTGACTTTC	CASSELNQFSGANVLTF
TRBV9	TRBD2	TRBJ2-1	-	TGTGCCAGCAGTTCGTCGGGGGGATACAATGAGCAGTTCTTC	CASSSSGGYNEQFF
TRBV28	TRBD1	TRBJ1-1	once	TGTGCCAGCAGCCGCGGATCGACAGGGCTGGCTGCTGAAGCTTTCTTT	CASSRGSTGLAAEAFF
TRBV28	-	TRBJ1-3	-	TGTGCCAGCAGCCCGTGGCAGGTCGTGTCTGGAAACACCATATATTTT	CASSPWQVVSGNTIYF
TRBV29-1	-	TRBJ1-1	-	TGCAGCGTTGCAGGGACATTGAACACTGAAGCTTTCTTT	CSVAGTLNTEAFF
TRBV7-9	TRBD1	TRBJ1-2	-	TGTGCCAGCAGCTCGACAGGGGATGGCTACACCTTC	CASSSTGDGYTF
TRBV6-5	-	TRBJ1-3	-	TGTGCCAGCAGTTACGAGGCAGCTGGAAACACCATATATTTT	CASSYEAAGNTIYF
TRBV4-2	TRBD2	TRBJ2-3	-	TGTGCCAGCAGCCATGGAAAAGCGGGGGGTCCCACAGATACGCAGTATTTT	CASSHGKAGGPTDTQYF
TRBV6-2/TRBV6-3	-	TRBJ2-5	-	TGTGCCAGCAGCGGGGCCCAAGAGACCCAGTACTTC	CASSGAQETQYF
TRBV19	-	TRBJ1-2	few	TGTGCCAGTAGTGAGGACAGCTATGGCTACACCTTC	CASSEDSYGYTF
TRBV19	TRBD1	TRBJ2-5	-	TGTGCCAGTGCTATCTCCGGGACAGGGTTTGTGGCAGAGACCCAGTACTTC	CASAISGTGFVAETQYF
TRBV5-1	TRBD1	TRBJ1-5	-	TGCGCCAGCAGCGTCGGACAGGGGGATCAGCCCCAGCATTTT	CASSVGQGDQPQHF
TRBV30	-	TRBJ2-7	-	TGTGCCTGGAGTGTGGACGGGGGAGAGGTGTACGAGCAGTACTTC	CAWSVDGGEVYEQYF
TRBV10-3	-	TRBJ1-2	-	TGTGCCATCAGTGGTGGGGCAGCTTCTAACTATGGCTACACCTTC	CAISGGAASNYGYTF
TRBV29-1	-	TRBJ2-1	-	TGCAGCGCTGCCACGGGACAAGTTTACAATGAGCAGTTCTTC	CSAATGQVYNEQFF
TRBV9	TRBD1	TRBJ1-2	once	TGTGCCAGCAGCGTAGGGTGGACAGGGAGCGCTGGCTATGGCTACACCTTC	CASSVGWTGSAGYGYTF
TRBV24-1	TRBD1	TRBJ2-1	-	TGTGCCACCAGTGATTCTACAGGGGGCGCGATAGATGAGCAGTTCTTC	CATSDSTGGAIDEQFF
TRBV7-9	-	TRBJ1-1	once	TGTGCCAGCAGCTTTAGTGTGGACACTGAAGCTTTCTTT	CASSFSVDTEAFF
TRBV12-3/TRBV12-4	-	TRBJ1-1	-	TGTGCCAGCAGTAAACAGGGAAACACTGAAGCTTTCTTT	CASSKQGNTEAFF
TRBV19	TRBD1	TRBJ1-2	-	TGTGCCAGTAGCCGGGACAGGGGACCAAGTAACTATGGCTACACCTTC	CASSRDRGPSNYGYTF
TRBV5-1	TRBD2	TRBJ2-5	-	TGCGCCAGCAGCCTTGGGACTAAGTCCCAAGAGACCCAGTACTTC	CASSLGTKSQETQYF
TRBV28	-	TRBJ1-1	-	TGTGCCAGCAGTCCTTGGGACGGGAGCACTGAAGCTTTCTTT	CASSPWDGSTEAFF
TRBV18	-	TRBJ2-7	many	TGTGCCAGCTCACCACCAGATGACAGGAGGAGTGGCTTCTACGAGCAGTACTTC	CASSPPDDRRSGFYEQYF
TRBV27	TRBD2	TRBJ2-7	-	TGTGCCAGCAGCCTGAGCGGGGGGGCTTCCTACGAGCAGTACTTC	CASSLSGGASYEQYF
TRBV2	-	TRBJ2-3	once	TGTGCCAGCAGTGAAATTCTGAGCACAGATACGCAGTATTTT	CASSEILSTDTQYF
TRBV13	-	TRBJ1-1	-	TGTGCCAGCAGCTTCCGGACAGAGTACACTGAAGCTTTCTTT	CASSFRTEYTEAFF
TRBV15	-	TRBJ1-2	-	TGTGCCACCAGCCCCAGGGAGGTTTACAATGGCTACACCTTC	CATSPREVYNGYTF
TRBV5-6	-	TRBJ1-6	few	TGTGCCAGCAGCTTAACTCATTCCGTGGGACAACATAATTCACCCCTCCACTTT	CASSLTHSVGQHNSPLHF
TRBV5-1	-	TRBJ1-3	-	TGCGCCAGCAGCTTGGAAGGGGGTCATGGAAACACCATATATTTT	CASSLEGGHGNTIYF
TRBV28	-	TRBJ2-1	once	TGTGCCAGCAGTTCCCCGTCCTCCTACAATGAGCAGTTCTTC	CASSSPSSYNEQFF
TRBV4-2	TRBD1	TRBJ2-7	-	TGTGCCAGCAGCCACCTGATCGGGACAGGGAACGGCTACGAGCAGTACTTC	CASSHLIGTGNGYEQYF
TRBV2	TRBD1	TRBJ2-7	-	TGTGCCAGCACACGGGACAGGGGTGGGCAGTACTTC	CASTRDRGGQYF
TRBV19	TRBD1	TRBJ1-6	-	TGTGCCAGTAGTATCGACAGGGGCGATTCACCCCTCCACTTT	CASSIDRGDSPLHF
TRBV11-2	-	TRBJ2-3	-	TGTGCCAGCAGCTTGTCGATTGGCTCCACAGATACGCAGTATTTT	CASSLSIGSTDTQYF
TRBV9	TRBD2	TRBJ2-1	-	TGTGCCAGCAGCCCTGGGCGGGGGGGTTACAATGAGCAGTTCTTC	CASSPGRGGYNEQFF
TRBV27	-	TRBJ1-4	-	TGTGCCAGCAGTTTGCGAGAGGGTGAAAAACTGTTTTTT	CASSLREGEKLFF
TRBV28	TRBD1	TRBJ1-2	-	TGTGCCAGCAGTGGGGACAGCCTCTATGGCTACACCTTC	CASSGDSLYGYTF
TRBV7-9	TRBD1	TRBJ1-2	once	TGTGCCAGCAGCTCAAATTCCGGGACAGGGGGTTATGGCTACACCTTC	CASSSNSGTGGYGYTF
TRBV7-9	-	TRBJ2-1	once	TGTGCCAGCAGCTTAGCGCAGGGTTACGATGAGCAGTTCTTC	CASSLAQGYDEQFF
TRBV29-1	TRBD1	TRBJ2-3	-	TGCAGCACCAGGACAGGGCCCACAGATACGCAGTATTTT	CSTRTGPTDTQYF
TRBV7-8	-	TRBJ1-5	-	TGTGCCAGCAGCATTAGGCCCGGTAGGGGCGGCGGTCAGCCCCAGCATTTT	CASSIRPGRGGGQPQHF
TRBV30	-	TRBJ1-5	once	TGTGCCTGGAGACGGACGGGGAGCAATCAGCCCCAGCATTTT	CAWRRTGSNQPQHF
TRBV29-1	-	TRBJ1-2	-	TGCAGCGTTGTATCGGGGTACCGCTACACCTTC	CSVVSGYRYTF
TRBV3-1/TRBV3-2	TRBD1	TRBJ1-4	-	TGTGCCAGCAGCCTCTGGGGACAGGGAGGTGAAAAACTGTTTTTT	CASSLWGQGGEKLFF
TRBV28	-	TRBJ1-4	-	TGTGCCAGCAGTTTATCCAATTCGGGAGAAAAACTGTTTTTT	CASSLSNSGEKLFF
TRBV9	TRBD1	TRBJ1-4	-	TGTGCCAGCAGCCCCAGGGCAGGGGGCTACGGGGAAAAACTGTTTTTT	CASSPRAGGYGEKLFF
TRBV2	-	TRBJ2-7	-	TGTGCCAGCAGTGAACGGCTAGCCGGGGACGAGCAGTACTTC	CASSERLAGDEQYF
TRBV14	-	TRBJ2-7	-	TGTGCCAGCAGCCAAGACCTCCGCGGCTACGAGCAGTACTTC	CASSQDLRGYEQYF
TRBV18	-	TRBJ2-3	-	TGTGCCAGCTCACCACAGGGGCTGGCAGATACGCAGTATTTT	CASSPQGLADTQYF